This T cell receptor (beta chain) was retrieved from a study of T-cell memory formation after mild COVID-19. Overall study results and limits: A subset of responding clones appeared in pre-infection memory, suggesting cross-reactive memory joined.

This clonotype appeared many times. Its specificity is unknown. TCRdb passed the 5' RACE reads through MiXCR, listing each CDR3 protein once. The table shows about 250,000 distinct CDR3 sequences, with 16% occurring only once. CDR3 length: 15 amino acids. V dropped 5 bases and J dropped 4; count of bases not matched to a gene: 3. Sequencing input: PBMCs or a T cell subset sorted from them (not recorded which). The chain links TRBV12-3 or TRBV12-4 to TRBJ2-1; 12 nucleotides agree with TRBD2. This TCR was sampled from a man between 18 and 29 years old who had mild COVID-19 (a few samples of this study predate the infection). Cell type and time point are not known. CDR3 bases: TGTGCCAGCAGTACTAGCGGGGGGCCGTACAATGAGCAGTTCTTC. Encoded protein: CASSTSGGPYNEQFF.